This T cell receptor beta chain was captured in a study of identical twins. This clonotype came up a few times. A universal primer site was incorporated via template switching, and the cDNA contained unique molecular identifiers. TCRdb recomputed calls from the 5' RACE reads with MiXCR, one row per CDR3 protein. Here the sample spans about 250,000 distinct CDR3 sequences, 7.5% being singletons. V shed 1 base, J shed 0 bases, and the junction held 17 bases outside the gene matches. The CDR3 spans 21 residues. From germline, CDR1 is SGHAT and CDR2 FQDESV (reference sequence). The sample also formed part of further work on yellow fever vaccine responses in identical twins.

The source is a woman aged 18 to 35 in good health. Sequencing input: CD8+ T cells sorted from blood. V and J are TRBV11-1 and TRBJ2-1; 8 bases agree with TRBD2. The CDR3 region is CASSLEHRTSGPLSSYNEQFF. In nucleotides, the CDR3 is TGTGCCAGCAGCTTAGAGCACCGAACTAGCGGTCCTTTAAGCTCCTACAATGAGCAGTTCTTC.